Shown below are 28 T cell receptor beta chains from a single sample sequenced in a study of T cells in Graves' hyperthyroidism and ophthalmopathy. Amplification targeted TCR beta CDR3 regions from RNA transcripts. The HTBI primer set was used in a first-round RT-PCR of the TCR CDR3. TCRdb processed the multiplex PCR reads anew with MiXCR; each CDR3 protein has one entry. Here the sample spans tens of thousands of distinct CDR3 sequences, 45% to 50% being singletons. Sequenced sample: peripheral blood or thyroid tissue (not recorded which). The receptors originated from a woman in her forties or fifties with Graves' hyperthyroidism.

This clonotype occurred a few times. The chain carries TRBV28 and TRBJ1-1; D not resolved. The V end was cut by 3 bases, the J end by 0 bases, with 8 bases between. In germline, CDR1 is MDHEN, CDR2 SYDVKM. The CDR3 is made up of 14 amino acids. The CDR3 region is CASSLGKMNTEAFF. DNA of the CDR3: TGTGCCAGCAGTTTGGGTAAGATGAACACTGAAGCTTTCTTT.

In this sample, this clonotype turned up a few times. V and J are TRBV7-8 and TRBJ2-7; either TRBD1 or TRBD2 may fit D (5 bases each). The length of the CDR3 is 13 residues. Germline-derived CDR1 and CDR2 are SGHVS and FQNEAQ. The V gene lost 6 bases and the J gene lost 2 bases, with 11 bases spanning the gap. Here the CDR3 DNA reads TGTGCCAGCAGTCGGGACCAAACCTACGAGCAGTACTTC. As protein: CASSRDQTYEQYF.

This clonotype was counted many times. This sequence joins TRBV20-1 and TRBJ2-5; 10 nucleotides match TRBD2. CDR1 is DFQATT and CDR2 is SNEGSKA in the germline V gene (reference sequence). The V segment lost 1 base and the J segment 4 bases; nucleotides outside the gene matches: 12. The CDR3 runs to 17 residues. The DNA for the CDR3 is TGCAGTGCTAGAGGGGGGGGGCTAGCGGGAGCCGGAGAGACCCAGTACTTC. Translation: CSARGGGLAGAGETQYF.

V is TRBV2 and J is TRBJ1-1, with no clear D. The germline gives CDR1 SNHLY, CDR2 FYNNEI. The CDR3 length is 12 residues. V lost 10 bases to trimming and J lost 6 bases, with 15 bases between them. CDR3 protein: CATAILRPEAFF. The CDR3 bases are TGTGCCACCGCGATCCTTCGGCCTGAAGCTTTCTTT.

This clonotype was picked up many times. The V call is TRBV20-1, the J call TRBJ1-1; tentative D call: TRBD1 (6 bases). There are 18 residues in the CDR3. V lost 3 bases, J lost 1 base, and 24 bases lay in between. CDR1 is DFQATT and CDR2 is SNEGSKA in the germline V gene (reference sequence). The CDR3 loop reads CSARRGNWAVVRNTEAFF. DNA of the CDR3: TGCAGTGCTAGGAGGGGGAATTGGGCTGTCGTGAGGAACACTGAAGCTTTCTTT.

This clonotype was recorded a few times. Since the CDR3 does not end with the conserved phenylalanine or tryptophan, this likely comes from a read error. The limits of the CDR3 on the DNA are not certain, so only TCRdb's listed CDR3 is given. The chain's CDR3 is CASSYSESGT. The chain recombines TRBV6-5 with TRBJ2-6; the table's D gene call, TRBD1, was not cross checked with the DNA. The CDR3 numbers 10 amino acids, ends counted. CDR1 and CDR2 (germline): MNHEY, SVGAGI.

This clonotype showed up just a few times. The gene calls are TRBV7-9 and TRBJ2-7; 7 bases fit TRBD1. After removal of 6 bases from V and 1 base from J, the junction contained 6 bases not matched to a gene. The CDR3 runs 14 residues. CDR1 SEHNR and CDR2 FQNEAQ come from the germline V gene (reference sequence). CDR3 residues: CASSATGQSYEQYF. In nucleotides, the CDR3 is TGTGCCAGCAGTGCGACGGGACAGTCCTACGAGCAGTACTTC.

The chain is built from TRBV5-1 and TRBJ2-7, with 8 bases identical to TRBD2. The J segment lost 6 bases and the V segment lost 5 bases, leaving 10 bases of the junction unmatched. The CDR3 loop spans 14 amino acids. Per the germline V gene, CDR1 is SGHRS and CDR2 is YFSETQ. CDR3 in amino acids: CASRESGLEAEQYF. The CDR3 DNA follows: TGCGCCAGCAGGGAGTCGGGACTAGAGGCCGAGCAGTACTTC.

The rearrangement uses TRBV29-1 and TRBJ1-2, with a tentative D call TRBD1 (5 bases). V shed 6 bases and J shed 6 bases, with 17 bases lying between them. The CDR3 has 13 amino acids. The germline V gene encodes CDR1 SQVTM and CDR2 ANQGSEA. CDR3 amino acids: CSVNRDSRNGYTF. Here the CDR3 DNA reads TGCAGCGTCAACCGGGACTCGAGGAATGGCTACACCTTC.

This clonotype came up many times. Possible read error: a much larger clone is one base away. This chain uses TRBV7-9 with TRBJ2-5, with D possibly being TRBD2 (6 bases). Germline assignment: CDR1 SEHNR and CDR2 FQNEAQ (reference sequence). V was clipped by 5 bases and J by 2 bases, with 6 bases between them. This CDR3 has 12 residues. The CDR3 region has the DNA TGTGCCAGCAGCCGGGGGCAAGAGACCCAGTACTTC. Translation gives CASSRGQETQYF.

This clonotype was counted between two and nine times. The chain carries TRBV20-1 and TRBJ2-5; D not certain. CDR1 DFQATT and CDR2 SNEGSKA come from the germline V gene (reference sequence). The CDR3 length is 13 residues. V was trimmed by 0 bases and J by 5 bases, leaving 10 bases between them. The chain's CDR3 is CSARDSPLETQYF. DNA of the CDR3: TGCAGTGCTAGAGATAGCCCCTTGGAGACCCAGTACTTC.

This clonotype was counted ten times or more. V and J are TRBV28 and TRBJ1-1, with D possibly being TRBD1 (5 bases). This CDR3 region has 13 residues. Germline V lookup: CDR1 MDHEN, CDR2 SYDVKM. Trimming took 6 bases from V and 0 from J, leaving 8 bases between them. Written as DNA, the CDR3 is TGTGCCAGCAGGGGACCGATGAACACTGAAGCTTTCTTT. Translating it yields CASRGPMNTEAFF.

The V call is TRBV5-1, the J call TRBJ1-3; D remains ambiguous. V lost 5 bases and J 7 bases, leaving 16 bases between the germline ends. The CDR3 is 14 amino acids. The V gene's germline CDR1 is SGHRS and CDR2 YFSETQ. Here the CDR3 DNA reads TGCGCCAGCAGACCTAGCGGGAGGACGAACACCATATATTTT. This translates into CASRPSGRTNTIYF.

The rearrangement uses TRBV30 and TRBJ1-5; D possibly corresponds to TRBD1 (5 bases). The V end was cut by 0 bases, the J end by 9 bases, with 18 bases between. From germline, CDR1 is GTSNPN and CDR2 SVGIG (reference sequence). The CDR3 spans 15 residues. CDR3 nucleotide sequence: TGTGCCTGGAGTGTTGACGGGACGGGCGGGACGCCCCAGCATTTT. Protein sequence: CAWSVDGTGGTPQHF.

The chain joins TRBV5-1 to TRBJ1-1; unclear D gene. The germline V and J ends were trimmed by 4 bases and 3 bases, with 4 bases remaining between them. The CDR3 totals 11 residues. The germline V gene has CDR1 SGHRS and CDR2 YFSETQ. CDR3 DNA sequence: TGCGCCAGCAGCGGAGACACTGAAGCTTTCTTT. It yields the protein CASSGDTEAFF.

The chain has TRBV7-2 and TRBJ2-3; unclear D gene. This CDR3 is built from 14 residues. CDR1 and CDR2 (germline): SGHTA, FQGNSA. Trimming took 3 bases from V and 2 from J, leaving 9 bases between them. CDR3 coding DNA: TGTGCCAGCAGCTTCAGTGCGGACACAGATACGCAGTATTTT. This gives the protein CASSFSADTDTQYF.

At least ten counts were recorded for this clonotype. The chain uses TRBV19 and TRBJ2-5, with 8 bases lining up with TRBD1. Germline-derived CDR1 and CDR2 are LNHDA and SQIVND (reference sequence). The CDR3 extends over 14 amino acids. J gave up 7 bases and V 6 bases, and 10 bases lay outside the gene matches. In nucleotides, the CDR3 is TGTGCCAGTAGCGTGGGACAGGCTACCAGGACCCAGTACTTC. This translates into CASSVGQATRTQYF.

The CDR3 reads CASSRDRGAGQPQHF. CDR3 sequence (DNA): TGTGCCAGCAGCCGGGACAGGGGGGCAGGCCAGCCCCAGCATTTT. The chain joins TRBV7-2 to TRBJ1-5; 11 bases agree with TRBD1. Germline V gives CDR1 SGHTA, CDR2 FQGNSA. V shed 5 bases and J 7 bases; nucleotides not matched to a gene: 7. This CDR3 has 15 amino acids.

This rearrangement joins TRBV19 to TRBJ1-1; D is undetermined. CDR1 is LNHDA and CDR2 is SQIVND in the germline V gene (reference sequence). CDR3 length: 12 amino acids. V shed 5 bases and J shed 3 bases, with 7 bases lying between them. The CDR3 DNA reads as TGTGCCAGTAGTCTCGACGACACTGAAGCTTTCTTT. It encodes CASSLDDTEAFF. The variable domain in full, with the rest retrieved from reference TRBV19 and TRBJ1-1, is DGGITQSPKYLFRKEGQNVTLSCEQNLNHDAMYWYRQDPGQGLRLIYYSQIVNDFQKGDIAEGYSVSREKKESFPLTVTSAQKNPTAFYLCASSLDDTEAFFGQGTRLTVV.

By share, this clonotype counts as medium-sized (0.01 to 0.1%). J is TRBJ1-1 and V is TRBV20-1, with D unclear. The V gene's germline CDR1 is DFQATT and CDR2 SNEGSKA (reference sequence). The V gene lost 6 bases and the J gene lost 0 bases, with 8 bases spanning the gap. The CDR3 length is 12 residues. CDR3: CSAAPVNTEAFF. Written as DNA, the CDR3 is TGCAGTGCAGCACCGGTGAACACTGAAGCTTTCTTT.

In this sample, this clonotype turned up many times. This CDR3 reads CASSLGGDYGYTF. The CDR3 bases are TGTGCCAGCAGCCTGGGGGGCGACTATGGCTACACCTTC. This chain connects TRBV5-8 to TRBJ1-2; the D gene is possibly TRBD1 (6 bases). Trimming stripped 4 bases from V and 3 bases from J, with 10 bases between. CDR3 length: 13 residues. Germline CDR1 is SGHTS and CDR2 is YDEGEE.

This clonotype has a count of ten or more. The V gene is TRBV11-2, the J gene TRBJ2-5; D gene ambiguous. The germline V and J ends were trimmed by 2 bases and 5 bases, with 12 bases remaining between them. CDR3 length: 14 residues. Germline V gene lookup returns CDR1 SGHAT and CDR2 FQNNGV. CDR3 loop: CASSLFLTQETQYF. The CDR3 DNA is TGTGCCAGCAGCTTATTCTTGACCCAGGAGACCCAGTACTTC.

This clonotype was seen at least ten times. The gene calls are TRBV2 and TRBJ1-5, with D hard to call. CDR1 SNHLY and CDR2 FYNNEI come from the germline V gene. This CDR3 spans 12 amino acids. V lost 2 bases and J 6 bases, leaving 5 bases between the germline ends. Here the CDR3 DNA reads TGTGCCAGCAGTGAACATTCTCAGCCCCAGCATTTT. Protein product: CASSEHSQPQHF.

This CDR3 reads CASSTPGQGASYEQYF. The DNA of the CDR3 is TGCGCCAGCAGTACACCGGGACAGGGGGCCTCCTACGAGCAGTACTTC. The V and J genes are TRBV10-2 and TRBJ2-7; 12 bases fit TRBD1. This CDR3 is 16 amino acids long. V dropped 5 bases and J dropped 0; count of bases not matched to a gene: 5. From germline, CDR1 is WSHSY and CDR2 SAAADI.

This clonotype occurred many times. The CDR3 nucleotides are TGCAGCGTCCACTCGACAGGGGTGGGGGAAAAACTGTTTTTT. This sequence encodes CSVHSTGVGEKLFF. The gene calls are TRBV29-1 and TRBJ1-4; 8 bases are shared with TRBD1. With 6 bases clipped from V and 8 bases from J, the junction kept 11 bases outside the gene matches. The CDR3 is 14 amino acids. Germline V CDR1 and CDR2: SQVTM, ANQGSEA.

The rearrangement links TRBV20-1 to TRBJ1-2, with 9 bases fitting TRBD1. The trim removed 6 bases at V and 1 base at J, leaving 9 bases unmatched. Germline values: CDR1 DFQATT, CDR2 SNEGSKA (reference sequence). The length of the CDR3 is 15 residues. CDR3 amino acids: CSAIDGTGHNYGYTF. CDR3 DNA sequence: TGCAGTGCAATAGACGGGACAGGGCATAACTATGGCTACACCTTC.

Note on this clonotype: A much larger clone differs from this one at a single base, so this may be a read error. The V call is TRBV5-1, the J call TRBJ2-5; no firm D call. CDR3 length equals 14 residues. Germline CDR1 is SGHRS and CDR2 is YFSETQ. CDR3: CTSRIGRGQETQYF. The CDR3 nucleotides are TGCACCAGCAGGATAGGACGAGGACAAGAGACCCAGTACTTC. Full variable domain (remainder filled in from reference TRBV5-1 and TRBJ2-5): KAGVTQTPRYLIKTRGQQVTLSCSPISGHRSVSWYQQTPGQGLQFLFEYFSETQRNKGNFPGRFSGRQFSNSRSEMNVSTLELGDSALYLCTSRIGRGQETQYFGPGTRLLVL.

This chain connects TRBV2 to TRBJ1-2; the match to TRBD1 covers 10 bases. J lost 2 bases, V lost 3 bases, and 3 bases had no gene match. The germline V gene has CDR1 SNHLY and CDR2 FYNNEI. The CDR3 sequence is 15 residues long. The CDR3 loop reads CASSEGDRGNYGYTF. DNA of the CDR3: TGTGCCAGCAGTGAGGGGGACAGGGGAAACTATGGCTACACCTTC.